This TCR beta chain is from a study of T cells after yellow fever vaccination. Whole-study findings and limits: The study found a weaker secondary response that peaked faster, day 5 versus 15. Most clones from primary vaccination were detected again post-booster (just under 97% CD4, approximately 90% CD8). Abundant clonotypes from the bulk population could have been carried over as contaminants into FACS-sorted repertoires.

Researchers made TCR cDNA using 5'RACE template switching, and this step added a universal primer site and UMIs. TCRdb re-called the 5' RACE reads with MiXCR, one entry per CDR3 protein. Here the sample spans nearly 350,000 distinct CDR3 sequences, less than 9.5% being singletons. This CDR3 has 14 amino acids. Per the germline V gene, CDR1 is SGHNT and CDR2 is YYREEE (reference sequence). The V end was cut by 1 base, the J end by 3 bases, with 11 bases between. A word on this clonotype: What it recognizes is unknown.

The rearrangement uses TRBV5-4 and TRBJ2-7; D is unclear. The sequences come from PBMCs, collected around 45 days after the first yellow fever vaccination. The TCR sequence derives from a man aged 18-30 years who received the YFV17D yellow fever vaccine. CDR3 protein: CASSLKFRDYEQYV. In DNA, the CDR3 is TGTGCCAGCAGCTTGAAGTTTAGGGACTACGAGCAGTACGTC.